Following are 27 T cell receptor beta chains from one sample sequenced in a study of T cell responses to AZD1222 COVID-19 vaccine. The protocol was immunoSEQ multiplex PCR, while the TCRdb copy is restricted to in-frame clones and leaves out a portion. The table shows some 150,000 clones, with around nine tenths occurring only once. Source: peripheral blood, taken on day 0 of AZD1222 vaccination. Receptors were obtained from an adult in good health.

This sequence joins TRBV4-1 and TRBJ2-2, with 9 bases that match TRBD1. Germline-derived CDR1 and CDR2 are MGHRA and YSYEKL. The CDR3 length is 18 residues. V shed 3 bases, J shed 2 bases, and the junction held 10 bases outside the gene matches. CDR3 residues: CASSHHGPGQGNTGELFF. The CDR3 region has the DNA TGCGCCAGCAGCCATCACGGGCCGGGACAGGGAAACACCGGGGAGCTGTTTTTT.

This chain links TRBV14 with TRBJ1-6; a weak D match, TRBD1 (5 bases). Trimming pared 4 bases from V and 8 bases from J, leaving 12 bases between. This CDR3 spans 14 amino acids. Germline CDR1 reads SGHDN; CDR2 reads FVKESK. The CDR3 DNA follows: TGTGCCAGCAGCCGACGGAGGGACGATTCACCCCTCCACTTT. Translated, it gives CASSRRRDDSPLHF.

The chain links TRBV4-2 to TRBJ2-3; 8 bases line up with TRBD2. J gave up 3 bases and V 1 base, and 6 bases lay outside the gene matches. Germline V gene data show CDR1 as LGHNA and CDR2 as YNFKEQ. CDR3 size: 16 residues. The CDR3 DNA sequence: TGTGCCAGCAGCCAAGGGGAGCGGGAGCCGACAGATACGCAGTATTTT. This translates into CASSQGEREPTDTQYF.

The chain joins TRBV7-2 to TRBJ2-7, with a weak D call TRBD2 (5 bases). Deletions cut 1 base from V and 0 bases from J, with 16 bases between. The germline CDR1 and CDR2 sequences are SGHTA and FQGNSA. CDR3 length equals 17 residues. CDR3: CASSLEERWYDSYEQYF. CDR3 bases: TGTGCCAGCAGCTTAGAAGAGCGGTGGTATGACTCCTACGAGCAGTACTTC.

J is TRBJ1-1 and V is TRBV6-2 or TRBV6-3; D is uncertain. V gave up 5 bases and J gave up 7 bases, with 11 bases separating them. Germline-derived CDR1 and CDR2 are MNHEY and SVGEGT. This CDR3 comprises 12 residues. CDR3 sequence reads: CASSGPYNEAFF. The CDR3 coding sequence is TGTGCCAGCAGTGGACCTTATAATGAAGCTTTCTTT.

V and J are TRBV5-6 and TRBJ1-2; 7 bases fit TRBD1. The CDR3 length is 18 residues. The V segment lost 4 bases and the J segment 5 bases; nucleotides outside the gene matches: 20. The germline CDR1 and CDR2 sequences are SGHDT and YYEEEE. This chain's CDR3 is CASSPVRTTQGTLYGYTF. CDR3 bases: TGTGCCAGCAGCCCCGTGCGGACGACACAGGGGACGCTTTATGGCTACACCTTC.

J is TRBJ2-5 and V is TRBV11-3, with D hard to call. V lost 1 base to trimming and J lost 5 bases, with 5 bases between them. The germline gives CDR1 SGHNT, CDR2 YENEEA. This CDR3 comprises 12 residues. The CDR3 is CASSLVGETQYF. CDR3 bases: TGTGCCAGCAGCTTAGTGGGGGAGACCCAGTACTTC.

V gene TRBV29-1 combines with J gene TRBJ1-3; maybe TRBD1 (6 bases). The V gene lost 2 bases and the J gene lost 0 bases, with 11 bases spanning the gap. The germline CDR1 and CDR2 sequences are SQVTM and ANQGSEA. The CDR3 runs to 15 residues. CDR3 sequence: CSVEPTGTSGNTIYF. CDR3 DNA: TGCAGCGTTGAACCGACAGGAACCTCTGGAAACACCATATATTTT.

The sample holds one count of this clone. The genes are TRBV6-5 and TRBJ1-5, with a possible D match to TRBD1 (6 bases). The CDR3 sequence is 13 residues long. Trimming took off 10 bases at V and 0 bases at J, with 10 bases between the two ends. Per the germline V gene, CDR1 is MNHEY and CDR2 is SVGAGI. The CDR3 region has the DNA TGTGCCATCGGACAGTATAGCAATCAGCCCCAGCATTTT. It codes for CAIGQYSNQPQHF.

CDR3 amino acids: CASSPAPGQGDTGYTF. CDR3 DNA sequence: TGTGCCAGCAGCCCGGCACCGGGACAGGGGGATACGGGCTACACCTTC. The V call is TRBV4-2, the J call TRBJ1-2, with 11 positions matching TRBD1. Per germline, CDR1 LGHNA and CDR2 YNFKEQ. Germline trimming cut 4 bases from V and 8 bases from J; bases unmatched to any gene: 12. The CDR3 runs to 16 residues.

The chain recombines TRBV5-1 with TRBJ2-7, with D perhaps TRBD2 (6 bases). Germline loops: CDR1 SGHRS, CDR2 YFSETQ. The CDR3 contains 16 residues. The germline V and J ends were trimmed by 3 bases and 7 bases, with 23 bases remaining between them. CDR3 bases: TGCGCCAGCAGCTCGCTGGGCGGCGGCTCACGGGGGGAGCAGTACTTC. Residues: CASSSLGGGSRGEQYF.

CDR3 in DNA: TGCGCCAGCAGTGAGTGGATGCCCCTAGCGGGGTTATTAGACAATGAGCAGTTCTTC. Its translation: CASSEWMPLAGLLDNEQFF. The rearrangement links TRBV10-1 to TRBJ2-1; 9 nucleotides match TRBD2. Germline V gene lookup returns CDR1 WNHNN and CDR2 SYGVQD (reference sequence). The CDR3 contains 19 residues. The ends lost 1 base at V and 5 bases at J; junction bases unmatched: 15.

This rearrangement joins TRBV3-1 (or the pseudogene TRBV3-2) to TRBJ2-3; possible D gene TRBD2, 6 bases. V shed 1 base and J shed 0 bases, with 11 bases lying between them. CDR3 length: 16 residues. Per the germline V gene, CDR1 is LGHDT and CDR2 is YNNKEL (reference sequence). CDR3 sequence (DNA): TGTGCCAGCAGCCAAGTGGACGGGAGAAGCACAGATACGCAGTATTTT. Its translation: CASSQVDGRSTDTQYF.

The CDR3 coding sequence is TGTGCCAGCAGCTTAGTACCAGGGACTGAAGCTTTCTTT. Translated: CASSLVPGTEAFF. The J gene is TRBJ1-1, the V gene TRBV7-2; D might be TRBD1 (5 bases). There are 13 residues in the CDR3. CDR1 is SGHTA and CDR2 is FQGNSA in the germline V gene. The germline V and J ends were trimmed by 1 base and 5 bases, with 8 bases remaining between them. The full variable domain, its missing parts supplied by reference TRBV7-2 and TRBJ1-1, is GAGVSQSPSNKVTEKGKDVELRCDPISGHTALYWYRQSLGQGLEFLIYFQGNSAPDKSGLPSDRFSAERTGGSVSTLTIQRTQQEDSAVYLCASSLVPGTEAFFGQGTRLTVV.

The chain employs TRBV7-2 and TRBJ2-5; possible D gene TRBD2, 5 bases. Looked up from germline, CDR1 is SGHTA and CDR2 is FQGNSA. The germline V and J ends were trimmed by 2 bases and 5 bases, with 9 bases remaining between them. The CDR3 is made up of 13 amino acids. This CDR3 is CASSLSSGETQYF. CDR3 sequence (DNA): TGTGCCAGCAGCTTAAGCTCGGGGGAGACCCAGTACTTC.

The chain combines TRBV11-3 with TRBJ1-1; unclear D gene. With 6 bases removed from V and 1 base from J, the gap between germline ends came to 9 bases. The germline V gene encodes CDR1 SGHNT and CDR2 YENEEA. The CDR3 runs 13 residues. The CDR3 DNA follows: TGTGCCAGCAGGAAGACGGGGAACACTGAAGCTTTCTTT. Translated: CASRKTGNTEAFF.

The V gene is TRBV18, the J gene TRBJ2-1; 15 nucleotides match TRBD2. Per the germline V gene, CDR1 is KGHSH and CDR2 is LQKENI. The CDR3 is made up of 18 amino acids. Trimming took 0 bases from V and 0 from J; bases not matched to a gene: 0. The CDR3 region is CASSPPGLAGGSYNEQFF. The CDR3 DNA is TGTGCCAGCTCACCACCGGGACTAGCGGGGGGCTCCTACAATGAGCAGTTCTTC. Using reference TRBV18 and TRBJ2-1 for the parts outside the CDR3, the full variable domain is NAGVMQNPRHLVRRRGQEARLRCSPMKGHSHVYWYRQLPEEGLKFMVYLQKENIIDESGMPKERFSAEFPKEGPSILRIQQVVRGDSAAYFCASSPPGLAGGSYNEQFFGPGTRLTVL.

This clone was picked up many times. The V gene is TRBV6-5, the J gene TRBJ2-7, with 13 positions matching TRBD2. The CDR3 totals 12 residues. V shed 7 bases and J 12 bases; nucleotides not matched to a gene: 6. The germline gives CDR1 MNHEY, CDR2 SVGAGI. The CDR3 sequence: CASKTSGGIPYF. The CDR3 DNA sequence: TGTGCCAGCAAGACTAGCGGGGGGATCCCGTACTTC.

The genes are TRBV6-4 and TRBJ1-1, with 7 bases that match TRBD1. The V segment lost 7 bases and the J segment 4 bases; nucleotides outside the gene matches: 15. The germline gives CDR1 MRHNA, CDR2 SNTAGT. This CDR3 is built from 16 residues. In DNA, the CDR3 is TGTGCCAGCACCAAATACGCAGGGGGGACGGGCACTGAAGCTTTCTTT. This encodes CASTKYAGGTGTEAFF.

The chain employs TRBV15 and TRBJ2-2; TRBD2 is a possible D gene (6 bases). The V end was cut by 0 bases, the J end by 7 bases, with 12 bases between. CDR1 and CDR2 from the germline V gene are LNHNV and YYDKDF (reference sequence). The length of the CDR3 is 15 residues. The CDR3 is CATSRERELGGELFF. The CDR3 coding sequence is TGTGCCACCAGCAGAGAACGGGAGCTCGGCGGGGAGCTGTTTTTT.

This clone appeared a single time. V gene TRBV30 combines with J gene TRBJ2-1, with D maybe TRBD2 (5 bases). The CDR3 length is 13 residues. Trimming cost V 2 bases and J 4 bases, with 9 bases left between them. Germline V lookup: CDR1 GTSNPN, CDR2 SVGIG (reference sequence). CDR3 loop: CAWSRTSYNEQFF. The CDR3 nucleotides are TGTGCCTGGAGTCGAACTAGTTACAATGAGCAGTTCTTC.

The chain carries TRBV30 and TRBJ2-7; D might be TRBD1 (5 bases). Per the germline V gene, CDR1 is GTSNPN and CDR2 is SVGIG (reference sequence). V was trimmed by 4 bases and J by 4 bases, leaving 8 bases between them. The CDR3 is 11 residues long. The CDR3 region is CAWMGPYEQYF. For the CDR3, the DNA is TGTGCCTGGATGGGGCCGTACGAGCAGTACTTC.

V gene TRBV7-2 combines with J gene TRBJ2-1; 11 bases map to TRBD2. CDR1 and CDR2 (germline): SGHTA, FQGNSA. V lost 5 bases, J lost 4 bases, and 4 bases stayed unmatched. This CDR3 comprises 15 residues. The CDR3 region is CASSTGLAVYNEQFF. CDR3 DNA: TGTGCCAGCAGCACGGGACTAGCGGTTTACAATGAGCAGTTCTTC.

This CDR3 reads CASSTSTGHYEQYF. The CDR3 DNA follows: TGTGCCAGCAGCACTTCGACAGGGCACTACGAGCAGTACTTC. The rearrangement joins TRBV9 to TRBJ2-7; TRBD1 aligns across 7 bases. Germline V lookup: CDR1 SGDLS, CDR2 YYNGEE. The CDR3 sequence is 14 residues long. Trimming at V came to 4 bases and at J to 3 bases, leaving 7 bases not matched to a gene. Variable domain in full (rest from reference TRBV9 and TRBJ2-7): DSGVTQTPKHLITATGQRVTLRCSPRSGDLSVYWYQQSLDQGLQFLIQYYNGEERAKGNILERFSAQQFPDLHSELNLSSLELGDSALYFCASSTSTGHYEQYFGPGTRLTVT.

A remark on this clone: This CDR3 is also generated by other DNA sequences in the sample. The V call is TRBV29-1, the J call TRBJ1-1, with 11 bases fitting TRBD1. The CDR3 is made up of 13 amino acids. V trimming: 6 bases; J trimming: 1 base; junction bases outside the gene matches: 1. Germline lookup yields CDR1 SQVTM and CDR2 ANQGSEA. CDR3 protein: CSVGTGGNTEAFF. The CDR3 DNA is TGCAGCGTCGGGACAGGGGGGAACACTGAAGCTTTCTTT.

In this sample, this clone turned up a few times. J is TRBJ1-1 and V is TRBV5-4; TRBD1 is a possible D gene (6 bases). The CDR3 consists of 16 residues. Germline assignment: CDR1 SGHNT and CDR2 YYREEE (reference sequence). The ends were cut back, 5 bases at V and 5 bases at J, with 22 bases in the middle. Here the CDR3 DNA reads TGTGCCAGCAGTCTAGACAGGTTGGAGGTTAGAACTGAAGCTTTCTTT. Translated: CASSLDRLEVRTEAFF.

The chain combines TRBV3-1 (or the pseudogene TRBV3-2) with TRBJ2-5; the match to TRBD2 covers 10 bases. The V gene end was trimmed by 6 bases and the J gene end by 5 bases; junction bases not matched to a gene: 3. This CDR3 has 13 amino acids. Germline CDR1 LGHDT, CDR2 YNNKEL (reference sequence). The CDR3 DNA reads TGTGCCAGCAGGCCGACTAGCGGGGAGACCCAGTACTTC. It specifies CASRPTSGETQYF.